The 15 T cell receptor beta chains below come from one sample, sequenced in a study of CD4 T cells in relation to SARS-CoV-2 and coronaviruses. TCRdb's copy holds only in-frame clones and misses some; the assay was immunoSEQ multiplex PCR. The table lists approximately 40,000 clones, 77% of them singletons. These receptors have no identified antigens. The sequencing input was memory CD4+ T cells from PBMCs, cultured in vitro. These receptor sequences come from an adult with COVID-19.

This chain links TRBV5-8 with TRBJ2-3, with D perhaps matching TRBD2 (6 bases). The length of the CDR3 is 13 residues. Trimming cost V 5 bases and J 5 bases, with 12 bases left between them. In germline, CDR1 is SGHTS, CDR2 YDEGEE. The CDR3 bases are TGTGCCAGCAGTGCGAGCGGGCGAGATACGCAGTATTTT. Amino acids: CASSASGRDTQYF. Drawing the rest from reference TRBV5-8 and TRBJ2-3, the complete variable domain is EAGVTQSPTHLIKTRGQQATLRCSPISGHTSVYWYQQALGLGLQFLLWYDEGEERNRGNFPPRFSGRQFPNYSSELNVNALELEDSALYLCASSASGRDTQYFGPGTRLTVL.

The J gene is TRBJ2-7, the V gene TRBV5-1; D unresolved. V was trimmed by 4 bases and J by 0 bases, leaving 11 bases between them. CDR3 length equals 14 residues. The germline V gene has CDR1 SGHRS and CDR2 YFSETQ. In DNA, the CDR3 is TGCGCCAGCAGCCGTCTTGACCCCTCCTACGAGCAGTACTTC. The encoded protein is CASSRLDPSYEQYF.

This CDR3 is CASSQVGRETHEQYF. The CDR3 DNA sequence: TGCGCCAGCAGCCAAGTGGGCAGGGAAACCCACGAGCAGTACTTC. The gene calls are TRBV4-3 and TRBJ2-7; tentative D call: TRBD1 (5 bases). V gave up 1 base and J gave up 5 bases, with 15 bases separating them. Germline values: CDR1 LGHNA, CDR2 YSLEER. The CDR3 totals 15 residues.

The chain combines TRBV13 with TRBJ2-7; tentatively, D is TRBD2 (6 bases). This CDR3 is built from 16 residues. Germline V gene data show CDR1 as PRHDT and CDR2 as FYEKMQ (reference sequence). Trimming cost V 1 base and J 2 bases, with 15 bases left between them. DNA of the CDR3: TGTGCCAGCAGCTTAGTTTTCGGGGGTCAAACCTACGAGCAGTACTTC. It codes for CASSLVFGGQTYEQYF. Looking up the rest from reference TRBV13 and TRBJ2-7 gives the full variable domain: AAGVIQSPRHLIKEKRETATLKCYPIPRHDTVYWYQQGPGQDPQFLISFYEKMQSDKGSIPDRFSAQQFSDYHSELNMSSLELGDSALYFCASSLVFGGQTYEQYFGPGTRLTVT.

The J gene is TRBJ2-3, the V gene TRBV5-6; TRBD2 matches 12 bases. After removal of 4 bases from V and 4 bases from J, the junction contained 7 bases not matched to a gene. Germline CDR1 and CDR2: SGHDT and YYEEEE. This CDR3 is 16 amino acids long. CDR3 nucleotide sequence: TGTGCCAGCAGCCTGAGACTAGCGGGAGTGGCAGATACGCAGTATTTT. Protein: CASSLRLAGVADTQYF.

This clone has a handful of counts. The CDR3: CASSQVGTSSEQYF. The CDR3 DNA is TGTGCCAGCAGCCAAGTAGGGACTAGCTCCGAGCAGTACTTC. The chain has TRBV3-1 (or the pseudogene TRBV3-2) and TRBJ2-7, with TRBD2 matching over 9 bases. Germline trimming cut 1 base from V and 6 bases from J; bases unmatched to any gene: 4. This CDR3 has 14 amino acids. Germline V gene data show CDR1 as LGHDT and CDR2 as YNNKEL (reference sequence).

This clone turned up a few times. The chain couples TRBV15 to TRBJ2-1, with D maybe TRBD2 (6 bases). CDR3 length: 16 amino acids. Per the germline V gene, CDR1 is LNHNV and CDR2 is YYDKDF (reference sequence). With 5 bases removed from V and 9 bases from J, the gap between germline ends came to 23 bases. In DNA, the CDR3 is TGTGCCACCAGCGTTCTCGCGGGGCACTCCCCCCCTGAGCAGTTCTTC. Translated: CATSVLAGHSPPEQFF.

This clone was recorded once. The rearrangement joins TRBV19 to TRBJ2-3; D may be TRBD1 or TRBD2 (5 bases each). The V gene lost 6 bases and the J gene lost 2 bases, with 18 bases spanning the gap. Germline V gene data show CDR1 as LNHDA and CDR2 as SQIVND (reference sequence). CDR3 length equals 16 residues. The CDR3 sequence: CASRPKGRFSTDTQYF. In DNA, the CDR3 is TGTGCCAGTAGGCCGAAGGGACGGTTCTCCACAGATACGCAGTATTTT.

This sequence joins TRBV6-5 and TRBJ2-3; 7 bases align to TRBD1. Germline CDR1 reads MNHEY; CDR2 reads SVGAGI. The CDR3 totals 13 residues. With 6 bases clipped from V and 5 bases from J, the junction kept 5 bases outside the gene matches. The CDR3 here is CASRTGTEDTQYF. The CDR3 nucleotides read TGTGCCAGCAGGACCGGGACAGAAGATACGCAGTATTTT.

This clone was recorded once. CDR3 amino acids: CASSLLGTSGTETQYF. Here the CDR3 DNA reads TGTGCCAGCAGCTTACTTGGGACTAGCGGGACAGAGACCCAGTACTTC. The chain joins TRBV7-2 to TRBJ2-5; 13 nucleotides line up with TRBD2. Germline CDR1 is SGHTA and CDR2 is FQGNSA. CDR3 size: 16 residues. Unmatched junction bases numbered 4, after V lost 2 bases and J lost 4 bases. The complete variable domain, with remaining parts taken from reference TRBV7-2 and TRBJ2-5, reads GAGVSQSPSNKVTEKGKDVELRCDPISGHTALYWYRQSLGQGLEFLIYFQGNSAPDKSGLPSDRFSAERTGGSVSTLTIQRTQQEDSAVYLCASSLLGTSGTETQYFGPGTRLLVL.

This chain connects TRBV5-1 to TRBJ1-2; TRBD1 is a possible D gene (6 bases). The V gene lost 0 bases and the J gene lost 8 bases, with 14 bases spanning the gap. From germline, CDR1 is SGHRS and CDR2 YFSETQ. The CDR3 spans 14 residues. The CDR3 sequence: CASSLAPGDRGYTF. The CDR3 coding sequence is TGCGCCAGCAGCTTGGCCCCAGGGGATAGAGGCTACACCTTC.

This clone was observed a handful of times. The chain links TRBV28 to TRBJ2-2; TRBD2 matches 7 bases. Losses at the gene ends were 6 bases for V and 4 bases for J; bases not matched to a gene: 8. The CDR3 is 15 residues long. CDR1 MDHEN and CDR2 SYDVKM come from the germline V gene. The CDR3 DNA reads TGTGCCAGCAGAAGGACTAGACCCACCACCGGGGAGCTGTTTTTT. Protein: CASRRTRPTTGELFF.

The chain joins TRBV29-1 to TRBJ1-1; unclear D gene. Trimming left V 1 base short and J 0 bases short, with 6 bases between. Germline values: CDR1 SQVTM, CDR2 ANQGSEA. This CDR3 is 13 amino acids long. CDR3 sequence (DNA): TGCAGCGTTGAAGTAGGCCTGAACACTGAAGCTTTCTTT. It codes for CSVEVGLNTEAFF.

The rearrangement uses TRBV4-2 and TRBJ2-7; D assignment may be TRBD1 or TRBD2 (5 bases each). CDR1 is LGHNA, CDR2 YNFKEQ, per germline. Between the trimmed V and J ends, which lost 0 bases and 0 bases, there was a span of 12 bases. The CDR3 has 16 amino acids. The CDR3 here is CASSQEGTGPSYEQYF. The CDR3 DNA reads as TGTGCCAGCAGCCAAGAAGGGACGGGTCCCTCCTACGAGCAGTACTTC.

This chain links TRBV28 with TRBJ2-5; 8 bases match TRBD1. The CDR3 runs 15 residues. Germline V lookup: CDR1 MDHEN, CDR2 SYDVKM. The J segment lost 5 bases and the V segment lost 7 bases, leaving 12 bases of the junction unmatched. The CDR3 sequence is CASISVGRGRETQYF. CDR3 bases: TGTGCCAGCATTTCCGTGGGCAGGGGGCGGGAGACCCAGTACTTC. Combining the CDR3 with reference TRBV28 and TRBJ2-5 gives the whole variable domain DVKVTQSSRYLVKRTGEKVFLECVQDMDHENMFWYRQDPGLGLRLIYFSYDVKMKEKGDIPEGYSVSREKKERFSLILESASTNQTSMYLCASISVGRGRETQYFGPGTRLLVL.